This T cell receptor (beta chain) derives from a study of blood T cell repertoires in COVID-19. For the study at large: The United States, Italy and Spain supplied acute and convalescent COVID-19 samples. T cells, B-cell-depleted T cells, or PBMCs provided the cDNA or gDNA that served as material.

This clone was seen a few times. In the source study's methods: Reference gene primer amplification yielded estimated nucleated cell counts. TCRdb keeps only in-frame clones here, not all; method: immunoSEQ multiplex PCR. From that table come the V and J calls and clone size; the DNA was used to work out D and trimming. In the table there are around 27,000 clones, around 83% of which are singletons. CDR1 SEHNR and CDR2 FQNEAQ come from the germline V gene (reference sequence). With 0 bases removed from V and 8 bases from J, the gap between germline ends came to 19 bases. The CDR3 length is 17 residues.

The chain is built from TRBV7-9 and TRBJ1-4; maybe TRBD1 (6 bases). Sequencing was carried out using peripheral blood. This TCR derives from a man between 65 and 85 years old with active COVID-19. CDR3 nucleotide sequence: TGTGCCAGCAGCTTAGCACTGTCACAGGGTCTGGGCGAAAAACTGTTTTTT. It encodes CASSLALSQGLGEKLFF.